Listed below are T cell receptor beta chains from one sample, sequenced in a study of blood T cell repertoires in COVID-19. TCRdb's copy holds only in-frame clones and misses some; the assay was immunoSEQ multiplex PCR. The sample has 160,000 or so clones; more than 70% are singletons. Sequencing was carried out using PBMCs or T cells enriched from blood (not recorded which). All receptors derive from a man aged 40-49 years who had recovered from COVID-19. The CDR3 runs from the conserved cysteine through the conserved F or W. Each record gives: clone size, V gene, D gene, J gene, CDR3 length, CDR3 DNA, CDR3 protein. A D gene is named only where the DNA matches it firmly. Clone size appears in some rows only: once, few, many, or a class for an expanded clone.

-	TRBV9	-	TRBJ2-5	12	TGTGCCAGCAGTAGGAGAAGTGAGACCCAGTACTTC	CASSRRSETQYF
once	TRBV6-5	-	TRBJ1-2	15	TGTGCCAGCAGACGCTTCCGGGATCCTAACTATGGCTACACCTTC	CASRRFRDPNYGYTF
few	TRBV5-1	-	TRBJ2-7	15	TGCGCCAGCAGCCCCTTGGAGAGGGCCCCCTACGAGCAGTACTTC	CASSPLERAPYEQYF
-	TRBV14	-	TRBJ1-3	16	TGTGCCAGCAGCCAGGGCCTCGTTTCCTCTGGAAACACCATATATTTT	CASSQGLVSSGNTIYF
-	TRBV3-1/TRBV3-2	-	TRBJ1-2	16	TGTGCCAGCAGCCAAGATAGGCAGGCCTATAACTATGGCTACACCTTC	CASSQDRQAYNYGYTF
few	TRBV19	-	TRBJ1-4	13	TGTGCCAGTAGTATAATGCAGGGCCAAAAACTGTTTTTT	CASSIMQGQKLFF
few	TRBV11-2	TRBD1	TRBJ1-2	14	TGTGCCAGCAGCTTAGGGACAGGGTCCTATGGCTACACCTTC	CASSLGTGSYGYTF
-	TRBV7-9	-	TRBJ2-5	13	TGTGCCAGCAGCTTGGACATTGAAGAGACCCAGTACTTC	CASSLDIEETQYF
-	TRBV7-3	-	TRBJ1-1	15	TGTGCCAGCAGCTTAAGCGGAGGAGAGAACACTGAAGCTTTCTTT	CASSLSGGENTEAFF
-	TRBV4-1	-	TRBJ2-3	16	TGCGCCAGCAGCCAAGGTGGCGGCCCTAGCACAGATACGCAGTATTTT	CASSQGGGPSTDTQYF
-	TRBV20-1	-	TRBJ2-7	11	TGCAGTGCCCCTGAGGGTTACGAGCAGTACTTC	CSAPEGYEQYF
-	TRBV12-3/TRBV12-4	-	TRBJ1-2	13	TGTGCCAGCGCGACAGGCAAGAAATATGGCTACACCTTC	CASATGKKYGYTF
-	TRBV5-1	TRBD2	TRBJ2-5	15	TGCGCCAGCAGCTTTCTAGCGGGGGGGAAAGAGACCCAGTACTTC	CASSFLAGGKETQYF
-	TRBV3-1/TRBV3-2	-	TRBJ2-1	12	TGTGCCAGCAGCCAAGTGGGGGACAAGCAGTTCTTC	CASSQVGDKQFF
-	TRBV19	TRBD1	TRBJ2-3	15	TGTGCCAGTAGTATTAGTTACAGGGGGTCAGATACGCAGTATTTT	CASSISYRGSDTQYF